Each of the 7 T cell receptor beta chains below was sequenced from the same sample in a study of blood T cell repertoires in COVID-19. This table comes from immunoSEQ multiplex PCR, and its TCRdb copy is limited to in-frame clones, with some not included. The repertoire holds roughly 200,000 clones, with approximately 85% as singletons. The sample was peripheral blood. The receptors shown here come from a woman in her seventies with active or convalescent COVID-19.

The genes are TRBV5-1 and TRBJ1-2, with D possibly being TRBD1 (6 bases). The CDR3 has 14 residues. Germline CDR1 is SGHRS and CDR2 is YFSETQ. V was clipped by 5 bases and J by 2 bases, with 13 bases between them. DNA of the CDR3: TGCGCCAGCAGTTCCACTACAGGGAACTATGGCTACACCTTC. It encodes CASSSTTGNYGYTF.

This clone was observed a single time. The rearrangement uses TRBV2 and TRBJ1-2; 10 bases line up with TRBD1. The V gene end was trimmed by 6 bases and the J gene end by 4 bases; junction bases not matched to a gene: 5. Germline CDR1 SNHLY, CDR2 FYNNEI. The CDR3 extends over 14 amino acids. DNA of the CDR3: TGTGCCAGCAGGGGGGGACAGGGGTCCTATGGCTACACCTTC. It encodes CASRGGQGSYGYTF.

V usage is TRBV19 and J usage is TRBJ2-7, with 11 positions matching TRBD2. The CDR3 totals 16 residues. V lost 6 bases to trimming and J lost 2 bases; unmatched junction nucleotides: 9. Germline loops: CDR1 LNHDA, CDR2 SQIVND (reference sequence). Written as DNA, the CDR3 is TGTGCCAGTAGGGGGTCTAGACTAGCGGGAACCTACGAGCAGTACTTC. Amino acid sequence: CASRGSRLAGTYEQYF.

This clone came up once. The chain combines TRBV5-1 with TRBJ1-3; the D gene is possibly TRBD1 (6 bases). The germline V gene has CDR1 SGHRS and CDR2 YFSETQ. This CDR3 is built from 14 residues. V was cut by 2 bases and J by 1 base, with 7 bases left in between. CDR3 sequence reads: CASSLQGSGNTIYF. The CDR3 DNA sequence: TGCGCCAGCAGCTTACAGGGATCTGGAAACACCATATATTTT.

The rearrangement uses TRBV3-1 (or the pseudogene TRBV3-2) and TRBJ2-7, with unresolved D. Germline V gene data show CDR1 as LGHDT and CDR2 as YNNKEL (reference sequence). Trimming shortened V by 1 base and J by 3 bases, and 13 bases separated the two germline ends. The CDR3 spans 15 residues. CDR3 in DNA: TGTGCCAGCAGCCAAGTCGCACGGTCTAACTACGAGCAGTACTTC. Residues: CASSQVARSNYEQYF.

This rearrangement joins TRBV27 to TRBJ2-1; perhaps TRBD1 as D (6 bases). Germline assignment: CDR1 MNHEY and CDR2 SMNVEV (reference sequence). The V end was cut by 5 bases, the J end by 4 bases, with 12 bases between. CDR3 length equals 14 residues. The CDR3: CASSIKDSYNEQFF. The CDR3 coding sequence is TGTGCCAGCAGTATCAAGGACAGTTACAATGAGCAGTTCTTC.

The chain links TRBV9 to TRBJ1-6, with 7 bases matching TRBD1. CDR1 and CDR2 from the germline V gene are SGDLS and YYNGEE. Unmatched junction bases numbered 5, after V lost 2 bases and J lost 3 bases. The CDR3 loop spans 16 amino acids. In nucleotides, the CDR3 is TGTGCCAGCAGCGTCGGGACAGCGCACTATAATTCACCCCTCCACTTT. As protein: CASSVGTAHYNSPLHF. The complete variable domain, with remaining parts taken from reference TRBV9 and TRBJ1-6, reads DSGVTQTPKHLITATGQRVTLRCSPRSGDLSVYWYQQSLDQGLQFLIQYYNGEERAKGNILERFSAQQFPDLHSELNLSSLELGDSALYFCASSVGTAHYNSPLHFGNGTRLTVT.